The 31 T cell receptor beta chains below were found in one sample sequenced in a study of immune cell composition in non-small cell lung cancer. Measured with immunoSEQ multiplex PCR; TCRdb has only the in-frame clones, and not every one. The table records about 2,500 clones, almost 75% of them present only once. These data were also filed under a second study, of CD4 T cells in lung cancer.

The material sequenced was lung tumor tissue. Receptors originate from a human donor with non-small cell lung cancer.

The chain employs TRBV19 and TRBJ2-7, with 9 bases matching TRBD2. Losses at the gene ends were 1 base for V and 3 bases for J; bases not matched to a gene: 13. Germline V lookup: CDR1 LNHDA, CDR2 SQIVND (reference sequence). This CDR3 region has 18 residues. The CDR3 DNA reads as TGTGCCAGTAGTATAGTCCAGTCCGGGACTAGCCTTCACTACGAGCAGTACTTC. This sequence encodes CASSIVQSGTSLHYEQYF.

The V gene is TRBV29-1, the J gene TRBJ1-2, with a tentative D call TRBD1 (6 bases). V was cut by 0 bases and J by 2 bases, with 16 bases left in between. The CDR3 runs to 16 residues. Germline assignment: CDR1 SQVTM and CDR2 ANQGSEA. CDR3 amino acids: CSVEDLLAGTNYGYTF. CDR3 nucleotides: TGCAGCGTTGAAGATCTTTTGGCAGGGACAAACTATGGCTACACCTTC.

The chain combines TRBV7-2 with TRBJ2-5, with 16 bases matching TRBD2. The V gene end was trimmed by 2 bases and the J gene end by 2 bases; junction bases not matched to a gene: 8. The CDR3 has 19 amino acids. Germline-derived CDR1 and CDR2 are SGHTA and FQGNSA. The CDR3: CASSLPGLAGGPEQETQYF. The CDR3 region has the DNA TGTGCCAGCAGCTTACCGGGACTAGCGGGAGGGCCTGAGCAAGAGACCCAGTACTTC.

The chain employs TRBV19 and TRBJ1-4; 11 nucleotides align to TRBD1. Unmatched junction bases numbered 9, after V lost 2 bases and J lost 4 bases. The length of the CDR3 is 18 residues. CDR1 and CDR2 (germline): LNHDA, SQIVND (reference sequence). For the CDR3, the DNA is TGTGCCAGTAGTATACCCCCGGACAGGGGGCGCGTTAATGAAAAACTGTTTTTT. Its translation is CASSIPPDRGRVNEKLFF. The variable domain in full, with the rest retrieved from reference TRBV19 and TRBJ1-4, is DGGITQSPKYLFRKEGQNVTLSCEQNLNHDAMYWYRQDPGQGLRLIYYSQIVNDFQKGDIAEGYSVSREKKESFPLTVTSAQKNPTAFYLCASSIPPDRGRVNEKLFFGSGTQLSVL.

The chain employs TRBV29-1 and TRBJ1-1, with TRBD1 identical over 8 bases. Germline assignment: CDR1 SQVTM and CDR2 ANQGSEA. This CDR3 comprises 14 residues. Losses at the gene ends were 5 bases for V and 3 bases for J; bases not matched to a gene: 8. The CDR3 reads CSVMPTGGHTEAFF. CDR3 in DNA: TGCAGCGTTATGCCCACAGGGGGGCACACTGAAGCTTTCTTT.

CDR3 nucleotides: TGTGCCACCAGAGACCCATCAAGGGGGAAGAACACTGAAGCTTTCTTT. Translating gives CATRDPSRGKNTEAFF. The chain couples TRBV15 to TRBJ1-1; possibly TRBD1 for D (6 bases). There are 16 residues in the CDR3. CDR1 is LNHNV, CDR2 YYDKDF, per germline (reference sequence). V was trimmed by 6 bases and J by 1 base, leaving 18 bases between them.

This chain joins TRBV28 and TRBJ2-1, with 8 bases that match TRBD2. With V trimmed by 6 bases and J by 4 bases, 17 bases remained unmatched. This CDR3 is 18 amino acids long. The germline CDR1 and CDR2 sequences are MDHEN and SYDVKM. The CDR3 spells CASSLGWAGGRGYNEQFF. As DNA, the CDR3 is TGTGCCAGCAGCCTTGGATGGGCGGGAGGAAGAGGGTACAATGAGCAGTTCTTC. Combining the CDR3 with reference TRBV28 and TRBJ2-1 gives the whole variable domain DVKVTQSSRYLVKRTGEKVFLECVQDMDHENMFWYRQDPGLGLRLIYFSYDVKMKEKGDIPEGYSVSREKKERFSLILESASTNQTSMYLCASSLGWAGGRGYNEQFFGPGTRLTVL.

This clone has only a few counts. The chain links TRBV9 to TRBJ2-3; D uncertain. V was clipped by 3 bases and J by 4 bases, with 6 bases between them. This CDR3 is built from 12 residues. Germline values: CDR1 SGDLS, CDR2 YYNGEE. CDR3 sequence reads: CASSAQSDTQYF. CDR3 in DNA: TGTGCCAGCAGCGCCCAGTCAGATACGCAGTATTTT.

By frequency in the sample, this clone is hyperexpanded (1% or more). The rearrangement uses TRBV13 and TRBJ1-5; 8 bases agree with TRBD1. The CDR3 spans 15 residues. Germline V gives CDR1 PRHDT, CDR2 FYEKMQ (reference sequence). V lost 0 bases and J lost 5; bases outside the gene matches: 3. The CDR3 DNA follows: TGTGCCAGCAGCTTAGGAGGACAGGGCGATCAGCCCCAGCATTTT. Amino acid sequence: CASSLGGQGDQPQHF.

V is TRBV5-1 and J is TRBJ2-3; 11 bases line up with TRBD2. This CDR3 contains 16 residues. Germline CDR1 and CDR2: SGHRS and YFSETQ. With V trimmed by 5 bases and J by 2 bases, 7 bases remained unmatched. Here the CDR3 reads CASRPGLADYTDTQYF. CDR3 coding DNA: TGCGCCAGCAGGCCGGGACTAGCGGACTACACAGATACGCAGTATTTT.

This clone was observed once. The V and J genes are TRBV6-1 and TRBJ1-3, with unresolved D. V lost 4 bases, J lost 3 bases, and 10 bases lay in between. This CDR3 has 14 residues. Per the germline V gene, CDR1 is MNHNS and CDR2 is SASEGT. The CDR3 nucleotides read TGTGCCAGCAGTGCTAGCACCGATGGAAACACCATATATTTT. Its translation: CASSASTDGNTIYF.

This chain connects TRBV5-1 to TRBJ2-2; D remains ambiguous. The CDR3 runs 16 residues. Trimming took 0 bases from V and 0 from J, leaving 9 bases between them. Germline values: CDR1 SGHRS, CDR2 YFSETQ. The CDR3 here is CASSLGLGSNTGELFF. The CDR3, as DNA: TGCGCCAGCAGCTTGGGTCTTGGCTCGAACACCGGGGAGCTGTTTTTT.

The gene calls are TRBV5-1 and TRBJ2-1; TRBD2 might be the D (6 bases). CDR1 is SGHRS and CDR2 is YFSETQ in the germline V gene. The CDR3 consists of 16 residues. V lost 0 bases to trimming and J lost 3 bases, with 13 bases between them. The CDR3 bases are TGCGCCAGCAGCTTGGGCGACGGGAGAAGCTACAATGAGCAGTTCTTC. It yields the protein CASSLGDGRSYNEQFF.

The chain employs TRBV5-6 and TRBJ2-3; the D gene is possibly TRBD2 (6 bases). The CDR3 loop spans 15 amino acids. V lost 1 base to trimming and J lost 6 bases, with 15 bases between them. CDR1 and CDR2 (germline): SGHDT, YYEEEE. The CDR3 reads CASSLSSGSFDTQYF. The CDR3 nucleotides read TGTGCCAGCAGCTTGTCCTCCGGGAGTTTTGATACGCAGTATTTT.

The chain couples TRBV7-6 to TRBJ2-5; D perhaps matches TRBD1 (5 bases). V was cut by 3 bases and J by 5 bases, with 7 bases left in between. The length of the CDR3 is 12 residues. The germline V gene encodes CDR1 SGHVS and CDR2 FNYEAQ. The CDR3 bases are TGTGCCAGCAGCTTCAACAGGGAGACCCAGTACTTC. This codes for CASSFNRETQYF. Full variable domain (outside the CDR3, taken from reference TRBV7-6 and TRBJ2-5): GAGVSQSPRYKVTKRGQDVALRCDPISGHVSLYWYRQALGQGPEFLTYFNYEAQQDKSGLPNDRFSAERPEGSISTLTIQRTEQRDSAMYRCASSFNRETQYFGPGTRLLVL.

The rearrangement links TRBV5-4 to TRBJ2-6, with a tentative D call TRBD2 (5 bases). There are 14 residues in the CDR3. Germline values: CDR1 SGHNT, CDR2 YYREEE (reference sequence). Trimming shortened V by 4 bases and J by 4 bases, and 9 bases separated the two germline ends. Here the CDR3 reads CASSQRGGANVLTF. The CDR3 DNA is TGTGCCAGCAGCCAACGCGGGGGGGCCAACGTCCTGACTTTC.

The CDR3 spells CASSEEERSPLHF. CDR3 nucleotide sequence: TGTGCCAGCAGTGAAGAGGAGCGTTCACCCCTCCACTTT. V usage is TRBV6-1 and J usage is TRBJ1-6; no reliable D call. From germline, CDR1 is MNHNS and CDR2 SASEGT. V lost 1 base and J lost 9, with 7 bases in between. The CDR3 is 13 amino acids.

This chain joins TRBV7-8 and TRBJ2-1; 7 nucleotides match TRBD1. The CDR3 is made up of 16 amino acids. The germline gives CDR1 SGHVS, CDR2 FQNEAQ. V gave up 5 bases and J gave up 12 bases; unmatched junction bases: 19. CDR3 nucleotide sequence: TGTGCCAGCAGCGAAAAGGGGGCCCTTGGGGGTTTCGGGCAGTTCTTC. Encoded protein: CASSEKGALGGFGQFF.

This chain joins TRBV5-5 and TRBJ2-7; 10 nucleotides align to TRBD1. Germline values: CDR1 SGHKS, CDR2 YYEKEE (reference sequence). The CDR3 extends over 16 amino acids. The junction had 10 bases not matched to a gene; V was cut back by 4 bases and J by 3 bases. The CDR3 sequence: CASSLLPGTGDYEQYF. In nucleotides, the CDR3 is TGTGCCAGCAGCCTCCTCCCCGGGACAGGGGACTACGAGCAGTACTTC.

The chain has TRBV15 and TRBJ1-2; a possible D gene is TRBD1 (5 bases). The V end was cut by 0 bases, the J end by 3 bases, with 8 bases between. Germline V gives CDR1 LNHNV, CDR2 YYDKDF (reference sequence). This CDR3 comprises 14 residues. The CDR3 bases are TGTGCCACCAGCAGAGAGGGGGGGGACTATGGCTACACCTTC. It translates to CATSREGGDYGYTF.

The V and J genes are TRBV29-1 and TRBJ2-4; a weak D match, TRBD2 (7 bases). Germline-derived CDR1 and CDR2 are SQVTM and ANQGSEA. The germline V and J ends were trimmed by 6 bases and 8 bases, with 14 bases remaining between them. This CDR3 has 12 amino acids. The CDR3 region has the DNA TGCAGCGTGAGGGGAGGGGGGGACATTCAGTACTTC. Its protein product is CSVRGGGDIQYF.

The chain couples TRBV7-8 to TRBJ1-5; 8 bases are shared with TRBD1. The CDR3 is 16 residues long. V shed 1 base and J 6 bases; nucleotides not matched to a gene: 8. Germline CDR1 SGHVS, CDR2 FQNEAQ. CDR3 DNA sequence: TGTGCCAGCAGCTTAGGGGGGGACAGGCGGACTCAGCCCCAGCATTTT. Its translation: CASSLGGDRRTQPQHF.

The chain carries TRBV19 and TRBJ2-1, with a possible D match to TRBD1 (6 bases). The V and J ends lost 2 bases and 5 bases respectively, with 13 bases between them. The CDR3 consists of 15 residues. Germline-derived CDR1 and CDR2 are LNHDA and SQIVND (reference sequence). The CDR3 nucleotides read TGTGCCAGTAGTATATTAACAGGGTCTGACAATGAGCAGTTCTTC. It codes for CASSILTGSDNEQFF.

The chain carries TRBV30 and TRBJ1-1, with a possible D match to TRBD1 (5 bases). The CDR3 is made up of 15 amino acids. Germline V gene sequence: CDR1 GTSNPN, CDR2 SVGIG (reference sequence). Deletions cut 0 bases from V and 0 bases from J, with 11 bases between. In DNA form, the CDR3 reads TGTGCCTGGAGTGTTTGGGGGGGGATGAACACTGAAGCTTTCTTT. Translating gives CAWSVWGGMNTEAFF.

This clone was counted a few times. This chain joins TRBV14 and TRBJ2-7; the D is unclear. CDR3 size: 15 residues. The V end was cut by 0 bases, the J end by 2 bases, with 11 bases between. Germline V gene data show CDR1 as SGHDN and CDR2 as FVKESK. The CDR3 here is CASSQDEALPYEQYF. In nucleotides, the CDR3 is TGTGCCAGCAGCCAAGATGAAGCGCTACCCTACGAGCAGTACTTC.

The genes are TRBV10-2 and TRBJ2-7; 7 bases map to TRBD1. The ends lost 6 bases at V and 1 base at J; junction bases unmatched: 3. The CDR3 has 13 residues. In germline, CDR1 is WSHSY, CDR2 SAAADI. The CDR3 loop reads CASRGDSSYEQYV. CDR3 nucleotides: TGCGCCAGCAGGGGGGACAGTTCCTACGAGCAGTACGTC.

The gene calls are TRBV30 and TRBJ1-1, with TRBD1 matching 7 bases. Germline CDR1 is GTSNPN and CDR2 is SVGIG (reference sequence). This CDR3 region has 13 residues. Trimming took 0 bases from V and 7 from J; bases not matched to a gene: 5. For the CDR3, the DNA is TGTGCCTGGAGTGTAAGGGGGCGAAATGAAGCTTTCTTT. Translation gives CAWSVRGRNEAFF.

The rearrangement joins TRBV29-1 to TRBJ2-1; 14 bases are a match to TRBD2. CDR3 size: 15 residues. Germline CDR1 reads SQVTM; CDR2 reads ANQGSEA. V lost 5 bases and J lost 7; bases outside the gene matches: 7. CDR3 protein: CSVRGTSGSGNEQFF. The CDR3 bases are TGCAGCGTTAGGGGGACTAGCGGGAGTGGTAATGAGCAGTTCTTC.

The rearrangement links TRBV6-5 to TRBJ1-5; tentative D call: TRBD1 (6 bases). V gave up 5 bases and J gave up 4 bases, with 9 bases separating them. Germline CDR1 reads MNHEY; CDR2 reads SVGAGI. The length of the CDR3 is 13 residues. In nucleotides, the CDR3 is TGTGCCAGCAGTGTGGGGGCAAATCAGCCCCAGCATTTT. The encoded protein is CASSVGANQPQHF.

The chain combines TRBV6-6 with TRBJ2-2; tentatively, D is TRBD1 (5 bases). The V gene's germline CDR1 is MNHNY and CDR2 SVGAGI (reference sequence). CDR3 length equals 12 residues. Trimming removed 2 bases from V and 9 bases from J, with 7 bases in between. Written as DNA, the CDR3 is TGTGCCAGCAGTTACGCAGGGTGGGAGCTGTTTTTT. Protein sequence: CASSYAGWELFF.

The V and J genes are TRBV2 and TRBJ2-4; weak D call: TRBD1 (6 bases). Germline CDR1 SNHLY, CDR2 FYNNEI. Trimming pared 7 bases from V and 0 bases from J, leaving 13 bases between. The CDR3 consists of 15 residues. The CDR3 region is CASTGQSLAKNIQYF. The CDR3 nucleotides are TGTGCCAGCACCGGACAGTCACTAGCCAAAAACATTCAGTACTTC. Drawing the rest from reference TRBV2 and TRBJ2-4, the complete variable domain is EPEVTQTPSHQVTQMGQEVILRCVPISNHLYFYWYRQILGQKVEFLVSFYNNEISEKSEIFDDQFSVERPDGSNFTLKIRSTKLEDSAMYFCASTGQSLAKNIQYFGAGTRLSVL.